This entry features one T cell receptor (beta chain) sequence. Antigen specificity is unknown. The data belong to a study of T cell responses to AZD1222 COVID-19 vaccine. Study-level points and caveats: Only five or six individuals given AZD1222 were seropositive at baseline. Every sample of the repertoires postdated the peak T cell response. Clonal diversity may have been underestimated in mostly white British donors.

V was pared by 0 bases and J by 4 bases, with 18 bases of the junction left unmatched. Per the germline V gene, CDR1 is GTSNPN and CDR2 is SVGIG (reference sequence). The CDR3 is made up of 19 amino acids. Assay used: immunoSEQ multiplex PCR; TCRdb lists only in-frame clones, some missing. In the table there are more than 70,000 clones, about 88% of which are singletons. The V call is TRBV30, the J call TRBJ1-5; 7 nucleotides line up with TRBD1. The sequence derives from an adult who received the AZD1222 COVID-19 vaccine. The sample consisted of peripheral blood, taken 28 days after the second AZD1222 dose. The CDR3 region is CAWSVFDREFHRANQPQHF. The CDR3 DNA is TGTGCCTGGAGTGTCTTTGACAGGGAGTTTCATCGGGCTAATCAGCCCCAGCATTTT.